This TCR beta chain was sequenced during a study of blood T cell repertoires in COVID-19. V lost 0 bases and J 4 bases, leaving 13 bases between the germline ends. Germline-derived CDR1 and CDR2 are SGHRS and YFSETQ. The CDR3 length is 15 residues. This clone occurred a few times. The repertoire was sequenced with immunoSEQ multiplex PCR; TCRdb's copy has only in-frame clones and lacks some. The sample contains over 250,000 clones, 86% of which appear only once. The V gene is TRBV5-1, the J gene TRBJ1-2; D is possibly TRBD1 (6 bases). Specimen: peripheral blood. The TCR sequence derives from a woman in her 70s with COVID-19, enrolled during active disease. In DNA form, the CDR3 reads TGCGCCAGCAGCTTGGCCCTGGACAGCCGCTATGGCTACACCTTC. Amino acid sequence: CASSLALDSRYGYTF.